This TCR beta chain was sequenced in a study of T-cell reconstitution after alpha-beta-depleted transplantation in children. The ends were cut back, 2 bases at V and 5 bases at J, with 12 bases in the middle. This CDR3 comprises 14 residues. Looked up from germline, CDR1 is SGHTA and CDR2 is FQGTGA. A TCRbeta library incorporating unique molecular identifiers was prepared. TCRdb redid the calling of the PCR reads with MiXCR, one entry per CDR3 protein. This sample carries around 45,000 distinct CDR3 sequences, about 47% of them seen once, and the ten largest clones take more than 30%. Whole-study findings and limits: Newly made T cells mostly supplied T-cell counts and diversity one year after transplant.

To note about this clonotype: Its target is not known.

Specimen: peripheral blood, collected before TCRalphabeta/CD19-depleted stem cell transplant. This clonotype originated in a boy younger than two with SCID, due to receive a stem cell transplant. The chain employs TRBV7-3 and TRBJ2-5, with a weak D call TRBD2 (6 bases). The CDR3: CASSLGAGRETQYF. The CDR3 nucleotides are TGTGCCAGCAGCTTAGGTGCAGGGAGGGAGACCCAGTACTTC.